This T cell receptor (beta chain) was sequenced in a study of blood T cell repertoires in COVID-19 (TCRdb year 2020). As for the study more broadly: The collaborator samples originated in the United States, Italy and Spain and spanned the acute and convalescent phases of COVID-19. The material from the prospective study consisted of cDNA or gDNA derived from T cells, B-cell-depleted T cells, or PBMCs. The dataset comprised deeply sampled blood TCRbeta repertoires from subjects exposed to, actively infected with, or recovered from COVID-19. A freely available public database, intended as a resource for researchers studying the immune response to SARS-CoV-2, is where the repertoires were released. The samples were drawn from the first 160 participants of the ongoing ImmuneRACE study and from some 1,300 subjects provided by 6 global collaborators. The sample metadata nearly always contained a de-identified subject ID, COVID-19 status, age in years and sex. Where available, HLA class I and class II types were obtained from metadata supplied by the sample provider rather than from assay-based typing.

Concerning this clone: Its binding antigen is unknown. Qualities for individual bases were not recorded, and no much larger clone is one base off.

TCRbeta CDR3 regions were amplified from genomic DNA by means of the immunoSEQ Assay, a bias-controlled multiplex PCR. The published analysis was carried out like this. The number of nucleated cells in each sample was estimated from the amplification of reference gene primers within the assay. To quantify the absolute abundance of each unique TCRbeta CDR3 rearrangement, sequence reads were collapsed and filtered. For each sample, productive Simpson clonality was calculated by taking the square root of Simpson's diversity index across productive rearrangements. This immuneACCESS table, as held by TCRdb, lists in-frame sequences with V and J called but not all clones. Of the missing ones, under half trace to an unresolved V gene in checked studies; the others have no known cause. V, J and clone size are taken as reported in that table, and D and trimming were inferred from the DNA itself. The sample data list under 200,000 clones, and roughly 93% of these were observed just once. The ten top clones hold less than 2.5% of the sample.

Collaborating institutions collected whole blood in K2EDTA tubes following their own protocols. For TCRbeta analysis, collaborators shipped samples in one of three forms: frozen whole blood, isolated PBMCs, or DNA extracted from either of those sample types. The CDR3, cysteine through phenylalanine, is 16 amino acids long. Solely the CDR3 DNA is kept, with 48 bases framed from the first base. Clipping removes 0 bases from V and 3 bases from J, with 6 as the unmatched junction base count. From a lookup of the germline V gene, CDR1 and CDR2 are SGHVS and FNYEAQ. Study-wide findings and limitations: The amount of clinical and demographic metadata varied by source and participant and was provided uncurated.

The TCR was taken from a young man with acute or convalescent COVID-19. The rearranged chain carries TRBV7-6 and TRBJ2-3, with 7 bases in between that match TRBD2. Material: peripheral blood. Here the CDR3 is given as CASSLAAASGTDTQYF. The DNA reads TGTGCCAGCAGCTTAGCGGCCGCTAGCGGTACAGATACGCAGTATTTT.